This T cell receptor (beta chain) was found in a study of control samples from healthy donors and cancer patients. This clone was observed a single time. Sequencing used immunoSEQ multiplex PCR; TCRdb keeps in-frame clones, though not all of them. The sample shows about 160,000 clones, 96% of them seen only once. This TCR was sampled from a woman aged 25-40 years in good health. Sequencing was carried out using blood.

In DNA form, the CDR3 reads TGTGCCAGCAGCCAAGATTTGGGGACAGCGACCTACGAGCAGTACTTC. Its translation: CASSQDLGTATYEQYF. V gene TRBV4-2 combines with J gene TRBJ2-7; 7 nucleotides match TRBD1. Losses at the gene ends were 0 bases for V and 2 bases for J; bases not matched to a gene: 7. The CDR3 has 16 amino acids. Germline V gene lookup returns CDR1 LGHNA and CDR2 YNFKEQ.